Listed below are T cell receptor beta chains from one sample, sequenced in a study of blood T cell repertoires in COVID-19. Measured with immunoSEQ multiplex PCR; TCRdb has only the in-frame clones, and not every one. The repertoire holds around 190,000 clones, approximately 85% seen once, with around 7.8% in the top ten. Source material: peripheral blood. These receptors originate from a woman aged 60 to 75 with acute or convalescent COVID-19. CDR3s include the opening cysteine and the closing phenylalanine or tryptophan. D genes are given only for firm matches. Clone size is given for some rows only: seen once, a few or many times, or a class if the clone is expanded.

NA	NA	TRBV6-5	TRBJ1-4	CASSYSWEATNEKLFF	TGTGCCAGCAGTTACTCGTGGGAGGCGACTAATGAAAAACTGTTTTTT
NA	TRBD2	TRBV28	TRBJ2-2	CASRDSGSGSGELFF	TGTGCCAGCCGCGACAGCGGGAGCGGTAGCGGGGAGCTGTTTTTT
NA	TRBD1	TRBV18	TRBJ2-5	CASSPLTGSRETQYF	TGTGCCAGCTCACCCTTGACAGGGTCAAGGGAGACCCAGTACTTC
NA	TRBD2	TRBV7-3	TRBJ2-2	CASSAGTSGPGELFF	TGTGCCAGCAGCGCCGGGACTAGCGGCCCCGGGGAGCTGTTTTTT
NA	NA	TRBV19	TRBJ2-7	CASSIGPGFYEQYF	TGTGCCAGTAGTATAGGGCCGGGATTCTACGAGCAGTACTTC
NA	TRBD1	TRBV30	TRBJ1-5	CAWSAYFGQGISRPQHF	TGTGCCTGGAGTGCCTATTTTGGACAGGGGATATCGCGGCCCCAGCATTTT
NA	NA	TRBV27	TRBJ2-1	CASSGGTRGNEQFF	TGTGCCAGCAGTGGCGGGACCCGGGGAAATGAGCAGTTCTTC
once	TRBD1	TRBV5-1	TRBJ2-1	CASSWAPGQVNNEQFF	TGCGCCAGCAGCTGGGCTCCGGGACAGGTCAACAATGAGCAGTTCTTC
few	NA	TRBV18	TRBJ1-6	CASSAGINSPLHF	TGTGCCAGCTCGGCAGGGATTAATTCACCCCTCCACTTT
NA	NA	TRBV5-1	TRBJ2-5	CASSLGGGVPTQYF	TGCGCCAGCAGCTTGGGGGGCGGGGTCCCGACCCAGTACTTC
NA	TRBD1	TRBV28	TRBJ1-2	CASSSGTVTEYGYTF	TGTGCCAGCAGTTCTGGGACAGTTACCGAGTATGGCTACACCTTC
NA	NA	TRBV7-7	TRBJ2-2	CASSQITGTGELFF	TGTGCTAGCAGCCAAATAACAGGGACCGGGGAGCTGTTTTTT
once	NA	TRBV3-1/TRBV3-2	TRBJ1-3	CASSQGVSGNTIYF	TGTGCCAGCAGCCAGGGAGTATCTGGAAACACCATATATTTT
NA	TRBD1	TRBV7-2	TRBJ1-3	CASSLRTGAGNTIYF	TGTGCCAGCAGCCTCCGGACAGGAGCTGGAAACACCATATATTTT
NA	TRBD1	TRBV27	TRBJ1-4	CASSLDRGYPRLNEKLFF	TGTGCCAGCAGTCTAGACAGGGGGTACCCTCGTCTTAATGAAAAACTGTTTTTT
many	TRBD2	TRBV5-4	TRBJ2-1	CASSLKGGRAFYNEQFF	TGTGCCAGCAGCTTGAAGGGAGGGAGGGCCTTTTACAATGAGCAGTTCTTC
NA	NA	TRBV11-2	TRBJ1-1	CASSPRWGNTEAFF	TGTGCCAGCAGCCCGCGTTGGGGCAACACTGAAGCTTTCTTT
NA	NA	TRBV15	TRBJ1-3	CATSREGASGNTIYF	TGTGCCACCAGCAGAGAAGGGGCCTCTGGAAACACCATATATTTT
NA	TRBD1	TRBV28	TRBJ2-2	CASWRQGPAGELFF	TGTGCCAGTTGGAGACAGGGTCCGGCCGGGGAGCTGTTTTTT
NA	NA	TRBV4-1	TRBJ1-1	CASSQDPGTTEAFF	TGCGCCAGCAGCCAAGATCCTGGGACTACTGAAGCTTTCTTT
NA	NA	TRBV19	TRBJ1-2	CASTFGGAALDYGYTF	TGTGCCAGTACGTTCGGGGGTGCCGCGCTGGACTATGGCTACACCTTC
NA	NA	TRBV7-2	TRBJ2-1	CASSLAGGYNEQFF	TGTGCCAGCAGCTTAGCTGGCGGCTACAATGAGCAGTTCTTC
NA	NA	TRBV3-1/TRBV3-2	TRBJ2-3	CASSQERLAGTDTQYF	TGTGCCAGCAGCCAAGAACGCCTAGCAGGCACAGATACGCAGTATTTT
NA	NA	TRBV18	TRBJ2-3	CASSGSSDTQYF	TGTGCCAGCTCGGGGAGTTCAGATACGCAGTATTTT
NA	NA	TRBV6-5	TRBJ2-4	CASTYRRGNIQYF	TGTGCCAGCACCTACCGAAGGGGGAACATTCAGTACTTC
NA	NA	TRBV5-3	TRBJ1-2	CARSRLRGAIDYGYTF	TGTGCCAGAAGCCGGCTACGGGGGGCGATTGACTATGGCTACACCTTC
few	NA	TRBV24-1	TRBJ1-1	CATSELVPWEATEAFF	TGTGCCACCAGTGAATTAGTGCCTTGGGAGGCCACTGAAGCTTTCTTT
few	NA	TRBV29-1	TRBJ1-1	CSVEGGQKNTEAFF	TGCAGCGTTGAAGGCGGACAGAAGAACACTGAAGCTTTCTTT
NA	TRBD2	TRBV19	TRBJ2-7	CASTPTSGSSYEQYF	TGTGCCAGTACCCCGACTAGCGGGAGTTCCTACGAGCAGTACTTC
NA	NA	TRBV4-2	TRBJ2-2	CASSQESGPTGELFF	TGTGCCAGCAGCCAAGAAAGCGGACCCACCGGGGAGCTGTTTTTT
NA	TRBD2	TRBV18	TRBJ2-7	CASSLAGVAAYEQYF	TGTGCCAGCTCACTAGCGGGAGTGGCGGCTTACGAGCAGTACTTC
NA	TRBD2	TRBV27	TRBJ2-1	CASSLSPLAETYNEQFF	TGTGCCAGCAGTTTATCCCCTCTAGCGGAGACTTACAATGAGCAGTTCTTC
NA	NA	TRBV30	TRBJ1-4	CAWSAGQSEKLFF	TGTGCCTGGAGTGCTGGGCAGAGTGAAAAACTGTTTTTT
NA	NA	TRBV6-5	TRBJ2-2	CASSFAGRLNTGELFF	TGTGCCAGCAGTTTTGCAGGGAGGCTGAACACCGGGGAGCTGTTTTTT
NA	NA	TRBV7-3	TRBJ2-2	CASSLLAHTGELFF	TGTGCCAGCAGCCTGCTGGCCCACACCGGGGAGCTGTTTTTT
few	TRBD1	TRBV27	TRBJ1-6	CASSLWQGATNSPLHF	TGTGCCAGCAGTTTATGGCAGGGGGCGACTAATTCACCCCTCCACTTT
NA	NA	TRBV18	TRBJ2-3	CASSLADTQYF	TGTGCCAGCTCACTCGCAGATACGCAGTATTTT
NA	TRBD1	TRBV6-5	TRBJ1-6	CASGGPGQGSSPLHF	TGTGCCAGCGGAGGTCCGGGACAGGGAAGCTCACCCCTCCACTTT
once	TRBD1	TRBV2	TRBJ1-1	CASRTGGNTEAFF	TGTGCCAGCAGGACAGGGGGGAACACTGAAGCTTTCTTT
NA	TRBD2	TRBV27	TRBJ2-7	CASSRTSGKYEQYF	TGTGCCAGCAGCCGGACTAGCGGGAAGTACGAGCAGTACTTC